These 21 T cell receptor beta chains originate from one sample sequenced in a study of T cell responses to AZD1222 COVID-19 vaccine. Measured with immunoSEQ multiplex PCR; TCRdb has only the in-frame clones, and not every one. The table records some 130,000 clones, 70% to 90% of them present only once. The specimen comprised peripheral blood, sampled on day 0 of AZD1222 vaccination. These receptor sequences come from an adult in good health.

The V gene is TRBV18, the J gene TRBJ1-1; no clear D gene. Trimming left V 3 bases short and J 0 bases short, with 11 bases between. The germline CDR1 and CDR2 sequences are KGHSH and LQKENI. The CDR3 has 15 residues. CDR3 region: CASSPPGTMNTEAFF. CDR3 nucleotides: TGTGCCAGCTCACCGCCGGGAACCATGAACACTGAAGCTTTCTTT.

This chain uses TRBV20-1 with TRBJ1-1, with D uncertain. The V end lost 5 bases, the J end lost 12 bases, and 16 bases lay between the germline ends. Germline V gene sequence: CDR1 DFQATT, CDR2 SNEGSKA (reference sequence). The CDR3 runs 11 residues. The CDR3 DNA is TGCAGTGCTTACGACAAGCTCGCGACTTTCTTT. Protein: CSAYDKLATFF.

This rearrangement joins TRBV9 to TRBJ2-5, with TRBD1 matching over 7 bases. The V gene end was trimmed by 3 bases and the J gene end by 5 bases; junction bases not matched to a gene: 4. This CDR3 spans 13 amino acids. Looked up from germline, CDR1 is SGDLS and CDR2 is YYNGEE. CDR3 nucleotides: TGTGCCAGCAGCGCGACAGGGCGCGAGACCCAGTACTTC. Its protein product is CASSATGRETQYF.

The genes are TRBV18 and TRBJ2-7; the match to TRBD2 covers 15 bases. V was clipped by 2 bases and J by 6 bases; unmatched bases: 5. From germline, CDR1 is KGHSH and CDR2 LQKENI. This CDR3 is built from 16 residues. The CDR3 loop reads CASSPDGLAGGGEQYF. The CDR3 nucleotides are TGTGCCAGCTCACCAGACGGACTAGCGGGAGGGGGCGAGCAGTACTTC.

The V and J genes are TRBV19 and TRBJ2-5, with D hard to call. CDR1 is LNHDA, CDR2 SQIVND, per germline (reference sequence). Trimming left V 3 bases short and J 4 bases short, with 15 bases between. The CDR3 has 15 amino acids. CDR3 sequence: CASSMKGPPGETQYF. The CDR3, as DNA: TGTGCCAGTAGTATGAAAGGGCCGCCGGGAGAGACCCAGTACTTC.

The rearrangement uses TRBV6-5 and TRBJ2-7, with 7 bases aligning to TRBD2. The V gene end was trimmed by 6 bases and the J gene end by 5 bases; junction bases not matched to a gene: 13. Germline values: CDR1 MNHEY, CDR2 SVGAGI. There are 15 residues in the CDR3. The CDR3 nucleotides read TGTGCCAGCAGCCCCCGGGGGGTAGTCCCTCACGAGCAGTACTTC. Protein: CASSPRGVVPHEQYF.

This chain uses TRBV6-1 with TRBJ1-2; D is undetermined. The CDR3 extends over 13 amino acids. Germline CDR1 MNHNS, CDR2 SASEGT. V was trimmed by 3 bases and J by 3 bases, leaving 8 bases between them. CDR3 bases: TGTGCCAGCAGTGAGGGGATAGACTATGGCTACACCTTC. Amino acid sequence: CASSEGIDYGYTF.

This clone came up once. This chain links TRBV7-9 with TRBJ2-5, with 8 bases fitting TRBD1. The junction had 9 bases not matched to a gene; V was cut back by 6 bases and J by 0 bases. CDR3 length equals 16 residues. Germline CDR1 and CDR2: SEHNR and FQNEAQ (reference sequence). CDR3 sequence (DNA): TGTGCCAGCAGACCTCGACAGGGGTCGTACCAAGAGACCCAGTACTTC. It codes for CASRPRQGSYQETQYF.

J is TRBJ1-1 and V is TRBV19; D unresolved. The CDR3 covers 14 residues. CDR1 is LNHDA, CDR2 SQIVND, per germline (reference sequence). V gave up 4 bases and J gave up 7 bases, with 16 bases separating them. CDR3 loop: CASSTQNRAREAFF. The CDR3 nucleotides read TGTGCCAGTAGTACCCAGAACCGGGCCCGTGAAGCTTTCTTT.

The V gene is TRBV25-1, the J gene TRBJ1-4; a possible D gene is TRBD1 (5 bases). Germline CDR1 and CDR2: MGHDK and SYGVNS. Trimming took 8 bases from V and 4 from J, leaving 14 bases between them. This CDR3 has 14 residues. The CDR3 nucleotides read TGTGCCAGCGGCTCGGGACCGATTAATGAAAAACTGTTTTTT. As protein: CASGSGPINEKLFF.

This rearrangement joins TRBV9 to TRBJ1-6; 8 bases are a match to TRBD1. The CDR3 has 15 amino acids. V shed 3 bases, J shed 5 bases, and the junction held 4 bases outside the gene matches. Germline CDR1 reads SGDLS; CDR2 reads YYNGEE. In nucleotides, the CDR3 is TGTGCCAGCAGCGGACGGACAGGGAATAATTCACCCCTCCACTTT. Protein: CASSGRTGNNSPLHF.

The chain is built from TRBV5-1 and TRBJ1-2; 11 nucleotides match TRBD1. The CDR3 extends over 15 amino acids. Germline lookup yields CDR1 SGHRS and CDR2 YFSETQ. J was trimmed by 2 bases and V by 4 bases; bases with no gene match: 4. CDR3 in DNA: TGCGCCAGCAGCGGGGGACAGGGGGACAACTATGGCTACACCTTC. Translating gives CASSGGQGDNYGYTF.

V gene TRBV30 combines with J gene TRBJ2-7; perhaps TRBD2 as D (6 bases). This CDR3 is built from 15 residues. The V end lost 4 bases, the J end lost 0 bases, and 16 bases lay between the germline ends. Germline values: CDR1 GTSNPN, CDR2 SVGIG (reference sequence). Here the CDR3 DNA reads TGTGCCTGGATTTTTAATCGGCGGGACTCCTACGAGCAGTACTTC. This codes for CAWIFNRRDSYEQYF.

This chain joins TRBV5-1 and TRBJ1-2, with 7 bases matching TRBD1. Germline values: CDR1 SGHRS, CDR2 YFSETQ. J was trimmed by 3 bases and V by 4 bases; bases with no gene match: 15. The CDR3 is 17 residues long. The CDR3 DNA sequence: TGCGCCAGCAGCGCAATCTCCGGGACAGCTAATTACTATGGCTACACCTTC. Its translation is CASSAISGTANYYGYTF.

This clone was picked up one time. This chain joins TRBV7-2 and TRBJ1-2, with D maybe TRBD1 (5 bases). Germline V CDR1 and CDR2: SGHTA, FQGNSA. Between the trimmed V and J ends, which lost 3 bases and 8 bases, there was a span of 10 bases. The CDR3 is 12 amino acids. The CDR3 loop reads CASSFREGGYTF. The CDR3 DNA reads TGTGCCAGCAGCTTCAGGGAGGGCGGCTACACCTTC.

The chain combines TRBV7-6 with TRBJ1-3; D gene unclear. V was cut by 1 base and J by 0 bases, with 10 bases left in between. CDR3 length equals 16 residues. The germline gives CDR1 SGHVS, CDR2 FNYEAQ. CDR3 DNA sequence: TGTGCCAGCAGCTTAGAACAGCTAGACTCTGGAAACACCATATATTTT. Its translation is CASSLEQLDSGNTIYF.

The chain recombines TRBV6-5 with TRBJ1-1; the D gene is possibly TRBD1 (6 bases). The CDR3 runs 16 residues. Trimming left V 4 bases short and J 6 bases short, with 21 bases between. Germline loops: CDR1 MNHEY, CDR2 SVGAGI. The CDR3 nucleotides are TGTGCCAGCAGTTCCACGATCAGGGGCGTCGGTCCTGAAGCTTTCTTT. It yields the protein CASSSTIRGVGPEAFF.

V gene TRBV9 combines with J gene TRBJ1-1; TRBD1 aligns across 8 bases. J gave up 1 base and V 6 bases, and 5 bases lay outside the gene matches. Germline V gives CDR1 SGDLS, CDR2 YYNGEE. The CDR3 is 14 residues long. Written as DNA, the CDR3 is TGTGCCAGCACCCAGGGGGCGAGGAACACTGAAGCTTTCTTT. Translation gives CASTQGARNTEAFF.

This clone has only a few counts. The V and J genes are TRBV5-1 and TRBJ1-5; 7 nucleotides agree with TRBD1. The V gene's germline CDR1 is SGHRS and CDR2 YFSETQ. V trimming: 4 bases; J trimming: 2 bases; junction bases outside the gene matches: 3. The CDR3 length is 14 residues. The CDR3 protein is CASSPDRGNQPQHF. Here the CDR3 DNA reads TGCGCCAGCAGCCCCGACAGGGGCAATCAGCCCCAGCATTTT.

The chain couples TRBV9 to TRBJ1-4; D ambiguous. Germline-derived CDR1 and CDR2 are SGDLS and YYNGEE. The CDR3 length is 15 residues. Trimming shortened V by 0 bases and J by 2 bases, and 8 bases separated the two germline ends. DNA for the CDR3: TGTGCCAGCAGCGTAGCGGGAGGGACTAATGAAAAACTGTTTTTT. Translation gives CASSVAGGTNEKLFF. The full variable domain, in which reference TRBV9 and TRBJ1-4 provide the parts outside the CDR3, is DSGVTQTPKHLITATGQRVTLRCSPRSGDLSVYWYQQSLDQGLQFLIQYYNGEERAKGNILERFSAQQFPDLHSELNLSSLELGDSALYFCASSVAGGTNEKLFFGSGTQLSVL.

The genes are TRBV3-1 (or the pseudogene TRBV3-2) and TRBJ1-1; a possible D gene is TRBD1 (5 bases). This CDR3 contains 16 residues. CDR1 is LGHDT, CDR2 YNNKEL, per germline (reference sequence). V lost 4 bases and J 4 bases, leaving 19 bases between the germline ends. The CDR3 DNA reads TGTGCCAGCAGCCGACCTCCTTTGGGGGGTGTCACTGAAGCTTTCTTT. Its translation is CASSRPPLGGVTEAFF.